These 4 T cell receptor beta chains share one sample of origin, sequenced in a study of neurological immune-mediated disorders. In TCRdb, the 5' RACE reads were re-called with MiXCR into one record per CDR3 protein. The table has around 38,000 distinct CDR3 sequences, approximately 15% seen once; the top ten hold around 3.3%. The sequencing sample was made of CD4+ T cells from blood. The source is a woman aged 60-75 years with HTLV-1-associated myelopathy (HAM/TSP).

This clonotype ranks as medium-sized. This chain links TRBV20-1 with TRBJ1-1, with D uncertain. Germline lookup yields CDR1 DFQATT and CDR2 SNEGSKA (reference sequence). The CDR3 loop spans 13 amino acids. The ends were cut back, 1 base at V and 0 bases at J, with 6 bases in the middle. CDR3 DNA: TGCAGTGCTAGAGGTGGAGTGAACACTGAAGCTTTCTTT. This translates into CSARGGVNTEAFF.

This clonotype has a count of ten or more. The chain has TRBV12-3 or TRBV12-4 and TRBJ1-5, with 8 bases lining up with TRBD1. The V and J ends lost 5 bases and 1 base, in that order; junction bases with no gene match: 4. This CDR3 is 15 amino acids long. CDR3 residues: CASSRTGRSNQPQHF. The CDR3 DNA follows: TGTGCCAGCAGTCGGACAGGGCGAAGCAATCAGCCCCAGCATTTT.

This chain links TRBV7-2 with TRBJ2-5; a weak D match, TRBD2 (5 bases). V lost 9 bases and J 1 base, leaving 9 bases between the germline ends. CDR1 and CDR2 from the germline V gene are SGHTA and FQGNSA. CDR3 size: 12 residues. The CDR3 is CASSASQETQYF. CDR3 nucleotide sequence: TGTGCCAGTAGCGCCTCCCAAGAGACCCAGTACTTC.

This clonotype was counted ten times or more. The chain combines TRBV6-1 with TRBJ1-2; maybe TRBD1 (6 bases). This CDR3 has 13 residues. V dropped 7 bases and J dropped 6 bases, with 15 bases sitting between them. CDR1 and CDR2 from the germline V gene are MNHNS and SASEGT. CDR3 residues: CASTFKGGNGYTF. CDR3 nucleotide sequence: TGTGCCAGCACCTTTAAGGGGGGCAATGGCTACACCTTC.